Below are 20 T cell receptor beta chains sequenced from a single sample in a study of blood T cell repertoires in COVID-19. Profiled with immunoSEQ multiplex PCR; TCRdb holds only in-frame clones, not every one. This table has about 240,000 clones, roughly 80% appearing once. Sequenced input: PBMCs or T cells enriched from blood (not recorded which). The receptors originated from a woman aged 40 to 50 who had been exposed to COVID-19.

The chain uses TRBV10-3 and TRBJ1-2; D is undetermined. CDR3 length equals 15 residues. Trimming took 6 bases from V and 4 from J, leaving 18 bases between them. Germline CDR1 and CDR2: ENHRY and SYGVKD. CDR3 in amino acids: CAISLTQQVLYGYTF. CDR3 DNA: TGTGCCATCAGCTTAACCCAGCAGGTCCTCTATGGCTACACCTTC.

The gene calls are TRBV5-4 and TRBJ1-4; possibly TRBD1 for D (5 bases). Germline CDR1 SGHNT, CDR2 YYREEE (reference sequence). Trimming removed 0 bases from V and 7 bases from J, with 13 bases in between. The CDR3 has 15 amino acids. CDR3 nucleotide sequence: TGTGCCAGCAGCTTGGCCGGGGCGGGAGGTGAAAAACTGTTTTTT. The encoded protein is CASSLAGAGGEKLFF.

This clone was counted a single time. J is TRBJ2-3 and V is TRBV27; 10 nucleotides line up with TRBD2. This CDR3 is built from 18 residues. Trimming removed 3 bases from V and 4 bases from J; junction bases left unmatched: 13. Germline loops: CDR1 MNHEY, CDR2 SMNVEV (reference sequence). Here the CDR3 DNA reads TGTGCCAGCAGTTTTTCCAGCGGGGGGGCCGCTGCGGCAGATACGCAGTATTTT. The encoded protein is CASSFSSGGAAAADTQYF.

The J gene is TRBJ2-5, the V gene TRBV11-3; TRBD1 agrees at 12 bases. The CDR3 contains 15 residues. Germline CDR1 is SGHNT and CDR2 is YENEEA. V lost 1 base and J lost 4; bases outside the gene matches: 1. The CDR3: CASSLGDRGRETQYF. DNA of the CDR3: TGTGCCAGCAGCTTAGGGGACAGGGGGCGAGAGACCCAGTACTTC.

CDR3 region: CASSLVVTFGNTIYF. As DNA, the CDR3 is TGTGCCAGCAGCTTAGTGGTAACTTTTGGAAACACCATATATTTT. V usage is TRBV7-2 and J usage is TRBJ1-3; no clear D. Germline-derived CDR1 and CDR2 are SGHTA and FQGNSA. The CDR3 runs to 15 residues. Trimming removed 1 base from V and 3 bases from J, with 10 bases in between.

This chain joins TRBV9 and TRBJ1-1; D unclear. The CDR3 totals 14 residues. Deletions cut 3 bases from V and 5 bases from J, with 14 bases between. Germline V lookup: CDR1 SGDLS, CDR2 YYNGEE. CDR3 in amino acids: CASSAGGLGTEAFF. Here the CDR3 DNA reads TGTGCCAGCAGCGCCGGAGGGTTGGGGACTGAAGCTTTCTTT.

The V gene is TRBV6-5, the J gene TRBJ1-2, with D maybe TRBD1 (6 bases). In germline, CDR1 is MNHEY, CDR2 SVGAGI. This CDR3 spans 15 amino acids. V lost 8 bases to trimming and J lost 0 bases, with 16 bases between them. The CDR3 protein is CASRGEGVANYGYTF. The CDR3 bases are TGTGCCAGCCGGGGGGAGGGGGTAGCTAACTATGGCTACACCTTC.

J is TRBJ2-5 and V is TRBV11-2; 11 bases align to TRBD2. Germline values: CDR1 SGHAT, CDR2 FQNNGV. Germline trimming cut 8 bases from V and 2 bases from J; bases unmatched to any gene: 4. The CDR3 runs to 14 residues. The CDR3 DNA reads TGTGCCAGCCATAGCGGGGGGGGTCAAGAGACCCAGTACTTC. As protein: CASHSGGGQETQYF.

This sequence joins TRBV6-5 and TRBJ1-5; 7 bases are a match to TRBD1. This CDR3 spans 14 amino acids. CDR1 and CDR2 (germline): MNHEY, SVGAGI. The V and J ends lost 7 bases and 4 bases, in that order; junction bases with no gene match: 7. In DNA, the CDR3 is TGTGCCAGCATGAGGGGACAGACGAATCAGCCCCAGCATTTT. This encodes CASMRGQTNQPQHF.

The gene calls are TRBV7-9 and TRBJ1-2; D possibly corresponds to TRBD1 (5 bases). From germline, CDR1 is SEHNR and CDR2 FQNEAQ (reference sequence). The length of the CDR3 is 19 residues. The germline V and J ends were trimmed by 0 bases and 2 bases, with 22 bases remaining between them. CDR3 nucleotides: TGTGCCAGCAGCTTAGCTCCAACAGGAGTCCTTTCTCTCAACTATGGCTACACCTTC. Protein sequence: CASSLAPTGVLSLNYGYTF. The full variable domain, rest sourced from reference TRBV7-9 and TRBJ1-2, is DTGVSQNPRHKITKRGQNVTFRCDPISEHNRLYWYRQTLGQGPEFLTYFQNEAQLEKSRLLSDRFSAERPKGSFSTLEIQRTEQGDSAMYLCASSLAPTGVLSLNYGYTFGSGTRLTVV.

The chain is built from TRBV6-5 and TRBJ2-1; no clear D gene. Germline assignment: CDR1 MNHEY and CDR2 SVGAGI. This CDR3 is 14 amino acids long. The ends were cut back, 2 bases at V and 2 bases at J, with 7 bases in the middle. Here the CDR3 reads CASSYLQAYNEQFF. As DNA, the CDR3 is TGTGCCAGCAGTTACCTTCAGGCCTACAATGAGCAGTTCTTC.

CDR3 DNA: TGTGCCAGCAGTTACGGGAAGGGGTATGGGCACGAGCAGTACTTC. As protein: CASSYGKGYGHEQYF. The V and J genes are TRBV6-2 or TRBV6-3 and TRBJ2-7; TRBD1 is a possible D gene (5 bases). The CDR3 is 15 residues long. The ends were cut back, 2 bases at V and 5 bases at J, with 16 bases in the middle. Germline V gene data show CDR1 as MNHEY and CDR2 as SVGEGT.

The CDR3 loop is CASSQHPDRGVSPLHF. The CDR3 DNA reads TGTGCCAGCAGCCAACACCCGGACAGGGGCGTTTCACCCCTCCACTTT. The chain couples TRBV7-8 to TRBJ1-6; 9 positions agree with TRBD1. V lost 5 bases, J lost 9 bases, and 11 bases stayed unmatched. The CDR3 runs 16 residues. CDR1 is SGHVS, CDR2 FQNEAQ, per germline. Full variable domain (outside the CDR3, taken from reference TRBV7-8 and TRBJ1-6): GAGVSQSPRYKVAKRGQDVALRCDPISGHVSLFWYQQALGQGPEFLTYFQNEAQLDKSGLPSDRFFAERPEGSVSTLKIQRTQQEDSAVYLCASSQHPDRGVSPLHFGNGTRLTVT.

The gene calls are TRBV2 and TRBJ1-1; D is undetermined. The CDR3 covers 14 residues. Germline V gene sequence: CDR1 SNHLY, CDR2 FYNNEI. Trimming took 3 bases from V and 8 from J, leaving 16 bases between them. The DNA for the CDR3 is TGTGCCAGCAGTGATAACAGACCGTCTTCGGAAGCTTTCTTT. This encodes CASSDNRPSSEAFF.

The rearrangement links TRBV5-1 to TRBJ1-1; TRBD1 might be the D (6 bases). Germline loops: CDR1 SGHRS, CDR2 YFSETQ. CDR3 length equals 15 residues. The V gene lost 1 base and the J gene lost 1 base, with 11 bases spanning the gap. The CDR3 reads CASSLTGIGNTEAFF. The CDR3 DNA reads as TGCGCCAGCAGCTTGACAGGGATCGGGAACACTGAAGCTTTCTTT.

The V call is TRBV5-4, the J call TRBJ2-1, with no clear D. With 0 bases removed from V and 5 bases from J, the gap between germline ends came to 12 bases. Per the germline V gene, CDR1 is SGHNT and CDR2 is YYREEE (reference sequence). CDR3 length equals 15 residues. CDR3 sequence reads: CASSLVGLENNEQFF. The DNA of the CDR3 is TGTGCCAGCAGCTTGGTTGGTCTAGAGAACAATGAGCAGTTCTTC.

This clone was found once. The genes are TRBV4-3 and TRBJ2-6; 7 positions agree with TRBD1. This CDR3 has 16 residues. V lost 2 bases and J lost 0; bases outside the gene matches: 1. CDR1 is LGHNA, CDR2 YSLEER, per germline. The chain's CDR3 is CASSQPGGSGANVLTF. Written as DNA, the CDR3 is TGCGCCAGCAGCCAACCAGGGGGCTCTGGGGCCAACGTCCTGACTTTC.

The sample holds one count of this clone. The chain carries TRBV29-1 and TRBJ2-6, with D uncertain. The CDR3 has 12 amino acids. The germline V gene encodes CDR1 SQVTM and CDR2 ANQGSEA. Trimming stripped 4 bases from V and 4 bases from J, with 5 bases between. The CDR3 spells CSVVTGANVLTF. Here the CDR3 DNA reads TGCAGCGTTGTAACAGGGGCCAACGTCCTGACTTTC.

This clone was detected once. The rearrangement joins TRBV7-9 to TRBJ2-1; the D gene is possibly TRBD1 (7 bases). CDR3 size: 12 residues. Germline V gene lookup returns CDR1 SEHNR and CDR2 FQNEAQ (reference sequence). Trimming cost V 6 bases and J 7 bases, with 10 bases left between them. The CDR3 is CASRPGGNEQFF. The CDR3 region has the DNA TGTGCCAGCAGGCCAGGGGGGAATGAGCAGTTCTTC.

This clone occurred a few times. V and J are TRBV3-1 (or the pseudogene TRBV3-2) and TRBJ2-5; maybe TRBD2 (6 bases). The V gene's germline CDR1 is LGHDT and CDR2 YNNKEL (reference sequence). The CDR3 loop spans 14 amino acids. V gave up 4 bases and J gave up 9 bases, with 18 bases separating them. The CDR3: CASSPGLVGGAQYF. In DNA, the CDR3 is TGTGCCAGCAGCCCGGGCCTAGTGGGGGGAGCCCAGTACTTC.